In its sample, the clone carrying this T cell receptor (beta chain) was seen a few times. Generated by immunoSEQ multiplex PCR, the TCRdb table keeps only in-frame clones and is missing some. The sample lists hundreds of thousands of clones, nearly 90% occurring once. The data are from a study of blood T cell repertoires in COVID-19. Background on the study: Samples came from the United States, Italy and Spain, spanning acute and convalescent COVID-19.

Germline V lookup: CDR1 ENHRY, CDR2 SYGVKD. Trimming removed 6 bases from V and 4 bases from J, with 12 bases in between. CDR3 length: 13 residues. The clonotype originates from a woman under 30 who had recovered from COVID-19. Sequences were obtained from peripheral blood. The chain has TRBV10-3 and TRBJ1-1, with D possibly matching TRBD1 (5 bases). Here the CDR3 reads CAIRAFQGTEAFF. Written as DNA, the CDR3 is TGTGCCATCAGGGCTTTCCAGGGCACTGAAGCTTTCTTT.